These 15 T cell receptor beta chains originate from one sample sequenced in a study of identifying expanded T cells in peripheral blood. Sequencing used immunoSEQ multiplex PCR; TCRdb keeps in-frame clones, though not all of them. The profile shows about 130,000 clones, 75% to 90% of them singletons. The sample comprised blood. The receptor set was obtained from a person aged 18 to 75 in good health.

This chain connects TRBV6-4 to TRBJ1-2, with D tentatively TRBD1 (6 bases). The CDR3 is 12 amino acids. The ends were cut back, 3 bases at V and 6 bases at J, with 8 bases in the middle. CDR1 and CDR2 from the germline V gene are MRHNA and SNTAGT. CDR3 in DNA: TGTGCCAGCAGTGAAGGGGGAAATGGCTACACCTTC. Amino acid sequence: CASSEGGNGYTF.

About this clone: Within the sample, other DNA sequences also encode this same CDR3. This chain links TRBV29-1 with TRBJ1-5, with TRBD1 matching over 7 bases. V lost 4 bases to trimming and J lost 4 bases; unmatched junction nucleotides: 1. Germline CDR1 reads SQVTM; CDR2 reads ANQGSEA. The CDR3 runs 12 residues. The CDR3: CSVGDSNQPQHF. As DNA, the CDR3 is TGCAGCGTTGGGGACAGTAATCAGCCCCAGCATTTT.

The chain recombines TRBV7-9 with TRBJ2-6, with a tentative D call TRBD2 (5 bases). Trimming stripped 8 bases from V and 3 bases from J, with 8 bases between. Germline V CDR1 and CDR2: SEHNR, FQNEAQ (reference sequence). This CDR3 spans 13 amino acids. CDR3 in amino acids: CASEGIGANVLTF. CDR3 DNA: TGTGCCAGCGAGGGAATTGGGGCCAACGTCCTGACTTTC. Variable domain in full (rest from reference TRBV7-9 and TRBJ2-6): DTGVSQNPRHKITKRGQNVTFRCDPISEHNRLYWYRQTLGQGPEFLTYFQNEAQLEKSRLLSDRFSAERPKGSFSTLEIQRTEQGDSAMYLCASEGIGANVLTFGAGSRLTVL.

CDR3 nucleotide sequence: TGTGCCAGCAGCTCGGGGGGAGGTGAAAAACTGTTTTTT. This encodes CASSSGGGEKLFF. The chain is built from TRBV25-1 and TRBJ1-4; D is possibly TRBD1 (5 bases). V was clipped by 6 bases and J by 7 bases, with 12 bases between them. CDR1 is MGHDK and CDR2 is SYGVNS in the germline V gene. This CDR3 contains 13 residues. The full variable domain, in which reference TRBV25-1 and TRBJ1-4 provide the parts outside the CDR3, is EADIYQTPRYLVIGTGKKITLECSQTMGHDKMYWYQQDPGMELHLIHYSYGVNSTEKGDLSSESTVSRIRTEHFPLTLESARPSHTSQYLCASSSGGGEKLFFGSGTQLSVL.

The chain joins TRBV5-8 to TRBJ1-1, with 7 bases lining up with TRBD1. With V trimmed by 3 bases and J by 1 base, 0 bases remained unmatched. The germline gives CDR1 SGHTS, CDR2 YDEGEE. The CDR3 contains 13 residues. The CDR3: CASSWDRNTEAFF. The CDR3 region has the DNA TGTGCCAGCAGCTGGGACAGGAACACTGAAGCTTTCTTT.

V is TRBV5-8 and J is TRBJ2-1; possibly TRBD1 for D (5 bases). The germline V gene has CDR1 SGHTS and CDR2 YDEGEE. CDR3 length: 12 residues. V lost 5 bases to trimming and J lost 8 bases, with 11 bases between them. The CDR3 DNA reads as TGTGCCAGCAGAAGGATCAGGGATGAGCAGTTCTTC. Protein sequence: CASRRIRDEQFF.

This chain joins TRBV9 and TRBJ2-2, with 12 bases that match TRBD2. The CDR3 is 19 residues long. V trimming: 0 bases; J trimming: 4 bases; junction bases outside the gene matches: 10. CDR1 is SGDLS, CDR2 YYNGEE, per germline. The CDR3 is CASSVDETSGSWSTGELFF. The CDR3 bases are TGTGCCAGCAGCGTAGATGAGACTAGCGGGAGTTGGAGCACCGGGGAGCTGTTTTTT.

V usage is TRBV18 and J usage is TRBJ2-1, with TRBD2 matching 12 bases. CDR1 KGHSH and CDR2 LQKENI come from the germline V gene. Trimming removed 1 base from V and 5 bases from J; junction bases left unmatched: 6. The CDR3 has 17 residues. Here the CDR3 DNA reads TGTGCCAGCTCACCACGGCCACTAGCGGGAGGAAACAATGAGCAGTTCTTC. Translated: CASSPRPLAGGNNEQFF.

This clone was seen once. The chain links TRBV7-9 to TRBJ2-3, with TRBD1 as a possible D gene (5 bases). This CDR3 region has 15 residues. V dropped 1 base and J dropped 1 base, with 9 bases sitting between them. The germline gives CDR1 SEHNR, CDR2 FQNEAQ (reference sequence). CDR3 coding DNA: TGTGCCAGCAGCTTAGTAGGGGTGGGCACAGATACGCAGTATTTT. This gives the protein CASSLVGVGTDTQYF.

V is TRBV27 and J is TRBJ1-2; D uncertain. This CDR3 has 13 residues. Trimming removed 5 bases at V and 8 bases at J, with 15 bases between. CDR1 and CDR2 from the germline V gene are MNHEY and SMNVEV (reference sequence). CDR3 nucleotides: TGTGCCAGCAGTCCCCAGAGGTTTGGAGGCTACACCTTC. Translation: CASSPQRFGGYTF.

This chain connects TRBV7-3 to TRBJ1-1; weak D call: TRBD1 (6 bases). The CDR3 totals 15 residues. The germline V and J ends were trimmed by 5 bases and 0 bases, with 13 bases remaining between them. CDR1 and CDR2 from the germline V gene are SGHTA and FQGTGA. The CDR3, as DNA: TGTGCCAGCAGCCTTAGCGGGGACATGAACACTGAAGCTTTCTTT. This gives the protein CASSLSGDMNTEAFF.

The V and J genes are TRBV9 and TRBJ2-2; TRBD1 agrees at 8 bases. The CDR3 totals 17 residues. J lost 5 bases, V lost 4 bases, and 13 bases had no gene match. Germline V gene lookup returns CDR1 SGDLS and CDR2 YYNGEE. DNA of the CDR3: TGTGCCAGCAGCCCCCATCCGACAGGGGTACGGACCGGGGAGCTGTTTTTT. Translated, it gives CASSPHPTGVRTGELFF.

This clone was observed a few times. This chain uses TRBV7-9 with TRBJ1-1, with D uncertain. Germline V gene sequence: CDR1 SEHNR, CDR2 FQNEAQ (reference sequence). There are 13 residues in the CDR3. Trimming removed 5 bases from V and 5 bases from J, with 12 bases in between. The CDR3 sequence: CASSERRGTEAFF. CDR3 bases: TGTGCCAGCAGCGAGCGACGTGGGACTGAAGCTTTCTTT.

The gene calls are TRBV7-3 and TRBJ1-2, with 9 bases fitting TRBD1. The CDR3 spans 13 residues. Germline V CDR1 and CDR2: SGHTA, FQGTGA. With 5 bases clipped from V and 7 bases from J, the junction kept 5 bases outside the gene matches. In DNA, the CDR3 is TGTGCCAGCAGCCTCGGGACAGGGACTGGCTACACCTTC. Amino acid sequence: CASSLGTGTGYTF.

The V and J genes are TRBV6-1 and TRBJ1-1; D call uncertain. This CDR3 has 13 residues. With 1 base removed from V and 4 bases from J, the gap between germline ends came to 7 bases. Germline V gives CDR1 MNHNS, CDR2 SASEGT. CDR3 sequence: CASSEVDGTEAFF. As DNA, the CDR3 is TGTGCCAGCAGTGAAGTCGATGGCACTGAAGCTTTCTTT.